A single sample is the source of the 31 T cell receptor beta chains below, sequenced in a study of OX40 agonist ivuxolimab in advanced cancers. Profiled with immunoSEQ multiplex PCR; TCRdb holds only in-frame clones, not every one. The data contain approximately 79,000 clones, over 75% of them singletons. The source material was CD4+ or CD8+ T cells sorted from blood, sampled in a trial of the OX40 agonist ivuxolimab. Source of these receptors: an adult with an advanced solid tumor such as melanoma, head and neck, liver or kidney cancer.

The chain has TRBV7-2 and TRBJ1-1; D remains unclear. The CDR3 sequence is 14 residues long. The germline V gene has CDR1 SGHTA and CDR2 FQGNSA. V was cut by 4 bases and J by 4 bases, with 13 bases left in between. The CDR3 sequence is CASSSPSRGTEAFF. DNA for the CDR3: TGTGCCAGCAGCTCTCCCTCCCGGGGCACTGAAGCTTTCTTT.

The chain has TRBV20-1 and TRBJ2-1; D is uncertain. Germline V gives CDR1 DFQATT, CDR2 SNEGSKA (reference sequence). The CDR3 totals 10 residues. Trimming stripped 5 bases from V and 6 bases from J, with 5 bases between. DNA for the CDR3: TGCAGTGCTTACTTCAATGAGCAGTTCTTC. Protein product: CSAYFNEQFF.

With respect to this clone: Other DNA sequences from this sample encode an identical CDR3 as well. V usage is TRBV7-9 and J usage is TRBJ1-2; possibly TRBD1 for D (5 bases). Germline CDR1 SEHNR, CDR2 FQNEAQ (reference sequence). The CDR3 extends over 13 amino acids. V was clipped by 6 bases and J by 3 bases, with 11 bases between them. CDR3 residues: CASSTGTDYGYTF. DNA of the CDR3: TGTGCCAGCAGTACCGGGACCGACTATGGCTACACCTTC.

This sequence joins TRBV10-3 and TRBJ2-6; D uncertain. CDR3 length: 14 amino acids. V was shortened by 0 bases and J by 4 bases, with 4 bases between the two germline ends. In germline, CDR1 is ENHRY, CDR2 SYGVKD. This CDR3 is CAISESLGANVLTF. The CDR3 DNA sequence: TGTGCCATCAGTGAGTCGTTAGGGGCCAACGTCCTGACTTTC.

CDR3 sequence (DNA): TGTGCCAGTTCCGGGACAGTCGCCTACGAGCAGTACTTC. It yields the protein CASSGTVAYEQYF. The V gene is TRBV19, the J gene TRBJ2-7; TRBD1 aligns across 7 bases. The CDR3 length is 13 residues. Germline V gene lookup returns CDR1 LNHDA and CDR2 SQIVND (reference sequence). The junction had 6 bases not matched to a gene; V was cut back by 8 bases and J by 2 bases.

This chain uses TRBV7-2 with TRBJ1-4, with D possibly being TRBD1 (6 bases). The germline gives CDR1 SGHTA, CDR2 FQGNSA. The CDR3 is 16 amino acids. V gave up 3 bases and J gave up 8 bases, with 19 bases separating them. CDR3: CASSFGVGGRYEKLFF. CDR3 in DNA: TGTGCCAGCAGCTTTGGGGTAGGGGGGCGTTACGAAAAACTGTTTTTT.

The V and J genes are TRBV7-9 and TRBJ2-1; D possibly corresponds to TRBD1 (5 bases). Germline V lookup: CDR1 SEHNR, CDR2 FQNEAQ (reference sequence). Trimming cost V 5 bases and J 8 bases, with 10 bases left between them. The CDR3 is made up of 12 amino acids. The DNA for the CDR3 is TGTGCCAGCAGCATCCAGGGCTATGAGCAGTTCTTC. The encoded protein is CASSIQGYEQFF.

This clone has only one observation. The chain combines TRBV7-3 with TRBJ1-3, with D hard to call. CDR1 and CDR2 from the germline V gene are SGHTA and FQGTGA. V lost 0 bases to trimming and J lost 2 bases, with 5 bases between them. CDR3 length: 14 amino acids. The CDR3 protein is CASSLTPTGNTIYF. The CDR3 DNA sequence: TGTGCCAGCAGCTTAACCCCGACTGGAAACACCATATATTTT.

The chain combines TRBV5-4 with TRBJ2-5; tentative D call: TRBD1 (6 bases). Germline V gene sequence: CDR1 SGHNT, CDR2 YYREEE (reference sequence). V gave up 5 bases and J gave up 5 bases, with 16 bases separating them. The CDR3 sequence is 14 residues long. CDR3 loop: CASSHGGVPETQYF. The DNA of the CDR3 is TGTGCCAGCAGTCATGGGGGCGTCCCGGAGACCCAGTACTTC.

The chain uses TRBV20-1 and TRBJ1-1, with unresolved D. V shed 7 bases and J shed 2 bases, with 8 bases lying between them. The CDR3 contains 11 residues. Germline V CDR1 and CDR2: DFQATT, SNEGSKA (reference sequence). DNA for the CDR3: TGCAGTGTAAGCACCAACACTGAAGCTTTCTTT. Translated, it gives CSVSTNTEAFF.

This chain joins TRBV11-3 and TRBJ2-1; the match to TRBD1 covers 7 bases. The trim removed 3 bases at V and 8 bases at J, leaving 10 bases unmatched. The CDR3 covers 15 residues. The germline gives CDR1 SGHNT, CDR2 YENEEA. Here the CDR3 DNA reads TGTGCCAGCAGCTTCGGAGCAGGGGGTGCATATGAGCAGTTCTTC. Encoded protein: CASSFGAGGAYEQFF.

This clone was seen a single time. This chain uses TRBV19 with TRBJ2-1; TRBD1 aligns across 8 bases. This CDR3 region has 19 residues. The germline V gene has CDR1 LNHDA and CDR2 SQIVND (reference sequence). V lost 3 bases and J lost 6; bases outside the gene matches: 19. Here the CDR3 DNA reads TGTGCCAGTAGTATTAGTGAGACAGGGGCCGCGTGGGTCGGCAATGAGCAGTTCTTC. It yields the protein CASSISETGAAWVGNEQFF.

The chain links TRBV7-9 to TRBJ1-1; 7 bases map to TRBD1. V lost 2 bases to trimming and J lost 8 bases; unmatched junction nucleotides: 2. This CDR3 spans 12 amino acids. Germline assignment: CDR1 SEHNR and CDR2 FQNEAQ (reference sequence). The CDR3 coding sequence is TGTGCCAGCAGCTTAATGGACAGGGAAGCTTTCTTT. Its translation is CASSLMDREAFF.

This clone was observed a single time. V and J are TRBV2 and TRBJ1-2; a weak D match, TRBD1 (6 bases). The germline gives CDR1 SNHLY, CDR2 FYNNEI. V was shortened by 8 bases and J by 4 bases, with 17 bases between the two germline ends. This CDR3 is built from 14 residues. In DNA, the CDR3 is TGTGCCAGCGGACTCGGAGGAGGGGGCTATGGCTACACCTTC. Amino acids: CASGLGGGGYGYTF.

The genes are TRBV4-2 and TRBJ2-3; D may correspond to TRBD1 or TRBD2 (5 bases each). The CDR3 contains 17 residues. The germline CDR1 and CDR2 sequences are LGHNA and YNFKEQ. V was clipped by 6 bases and J by 1 base, with 20 bases between them. The CDR3 DNA sequence: TGTGCCAGCAGAGACAGAGTATTGAGGACTGGCACAGATACGCAGTATTTT. Encoded protein: CASRDRVLRTGTDTQYF.

V usage is TRBV2 and J usage is TRBJ2-5; a weak D match, TRBD2 (6 bases). The CDR3 is made up of 17 amino acids. Trimming pared 3 bases from V and 1 base from J, leaving 18 bases between. Germline CDR1 is SNHLY and CDR2 is FYNNEI. For the CDR3, the DNA is TGTGCCAGCAGTGATATGAAAGGGACTCGGCTCCAAGAGACCCAGTACTTC. This translates into CASSDMKGTRLQETQYF.

This clone showed up many times. J is TRBJ1-2 and V is TRBV7-9; TRBD1 matches at 9 bases. This CDR3 has 16 amino acids. The V gene end was trimmed by 5 bases and the J gene end by 1 base; junction bases not matched to a gene: 8. Germline values: CDR1 SEHNR, CDR2 FQNEAQ (reference sequence). CDR3 nucleotide sequence: TGTGCCAGCAGCGCAATGGGACAGGGACATAACTATGGCTACACCTTC. Amino acid sequence: CASSAMGQGHNYGYTF.

This clone occurred once. This chain links TRBV19 with TRBJ2-7; D gene uncertain. V gave up 4 bases and J gave up 1 base, with 14 bases separating them. Germline lookup yields CDR1 LNHDA and CDR2 SQIVND (reference sequence). This CDR3 has 15 residues. CDR3 in DNA: TGTGCCAGTAGTAGATTCCCGGACCCTTCCTACGAGCAGTACTTC. The encoded protein is CASSRFPDPSYEQYF.

The genes are TRBV10-3 and TRBJ2-3; 11 bases agree with TRBD1. From germline, CDR1 is ENHRY and CDR2 SYGVKD. After removal of 4 bases from V and 6 bases from J, the junction contained 6 bases not matched to a gene. This CDR3 is 15 amino acids long. The CDR3 DNA sequence: TGTGCCATCAGTGGGTCGGACAGGGGGCCCGATACGCAGTATTTT. Translating gives CAISGSDRGPDTQYF.

The V gene is TRBV27, the J gene TRBJ2-7, with D possibly being TRBD1 (6 bases). Germline values: CDR1 MNHEY, CDR2 SMNVEV (reference sequence). CDR3 length: 14 residues. Trimming pared 6 bases from V and 0 bases from J, leaving 12 bases between. The CDR3 DNA follows: TGTGCCAGCAGGTGGACAGTGAGCTCCTACGAGCAGTACTTC. The encoded protein is CASRWTVSSYEQYF.

The genes are TRBV6-4 and TRBJ2-1; a weak D match, TRBD2 (6 bases). Trimming removed 0 bases at V and 8 bases at J, with 14 bases between. Germline CDR1 is MRHNA and CDR2 is SNTAGT. This CDR3 contains 15 residues. CDR3 sequence reads: CASSDSTWGTDEQFF. The CDR3 bases are TGTGCCAGCAGTGACTCGACATGGGGGACTGATGAGCAGTTCTTC.

The chain carries TRBV9 and TRBJ2-1; 7 bases match TRBD2. The CDR3 totals 17 residues. V shed 0 bases, J shed 1 base, and the junction held 7 bases outside the gene matches. The germline V gene encodes CDR1 SGDLS and CDR2 YYNGEE. The DNA for the CDR3 is TGTGCCAGCAGCGTAGCTCGGCTAGCGGTGTCCTACAATGAGCAGTTCTTC. Translation: CASSVARLAVSYNEQFF. The variable domain in full, with the rest retrieved from reference TRBV9 and TRBJ2-1, is DSGVTQTPKHLITATGQRVTLRCSPRSGDLSVYWYQQSLDQGLQFLIQYYNGEERAKGNILERFSAQQFPDLHSELNLSSLELGDSALYFCASSVARLAVSYNEQFFGPGTRLTVL.

V and J are TRBV19 and TRBJ2-7; D is perhaps TRBD1 (6 bases). V lost 6 bases and J lost 0, with 15 bases in between. CDR3 size: 15 residues. The V gene's germline CDR1 is LNHDA and CDR2 SQIVND (reference sequence). This chain's CDR3 is CASRRNYRDSYEQYF. The CDR3 region has the DNA TGTGCCAGTAGACGGAATTACAGGGACTCCTACGAGCAGTACTTC.

The chain couples TRBV9 to TRBJ1-3, with 8 bases matching TRBD1. This CDR3 has 17 residues. Germline lookup yields CDR1 SGDLS and CDR2 YYNGEE. Germline trimming cut 2 bases from V and 0 bases from J; bases unmatched to any gene: 7. The DNA of the CDR3 is TGTGCCAGCAGCGTGAGACAGGGGATGGGCTCTGGAAACACCATATATTTT. It codes for CASSVRQGMGSGNTIYF.

This clone was detected only a few times. This chain connects TRBV19 to TRBJ1-2, with D unclear. CDR3 length: 13 amino acids. Trimming took 8 bases from V and 0 from J, leaving 10 bases between them. In germline, CDR1 is LNHDA, CDR2 SQIVND (reference sequence). The CDR3 loop is CASENLSNYGYTF. The CDR3 nucleotides are TGTGCCAGTGAAAACCTCTCTAACTATGGCTACACCTTC.

This rearrangement joins TRBV2 to TRBJ1-2; 11 bases align to TRBD1. Per germline, CDR1 SNHLY and CDR2 FYNNEI. The CDR3 is 14 residues long. J lost 13 bases, V lost 4 bases, and 11 bases had no gene match. This CDR3 is CASSGAGQGGYSTF. The DNA of the CDR3 is TGTGCCAGCAGTGGGGCGGGACAGGGGGGTTACAGCACCTTC. Looking up the rest from reference TRBV2 and TRBJ1-2 gives the full variable domain: EPEVTQTPSHQVTQMGQEVILRCVPISNHLYFYWYRQILGQKVEFLVSFYNNEISEKSEIFDDQFSVERPDGSNFTLKIRSTKLEDSAMYFCASSGAGQGGYSTFGSGTRLTVV.

CDR3 sequence: CASSLGNSGPGNTIYF. Written as DNA, the CDR3 is TGTGCCAGCAGCTTGGGTAATTCGGGGCCTGGAAACACCATATATTTT. V and J are TRBV7-9 and TRBJ1-3, with TRBD1 as a possible D gene (5 bases). The V gene's germline CDR1 is SEHNR and CDR2 FQNEAQ (reference sequence). This CDR3 is 16 amino acids long. With 3 bases removed from V and 2 bases from J, the gap between germline ends came to 14 bases.

This chain uses TRBV19 with TRBJ1-1, with D possibly matching TRBD1 (6 bases). The ends were cut back, 0 bases at V and 4 bases at J, with 15 bases in the middle. The CDR3 runs 16 residues. CDR1 LNHDA and CDR2 SQIVND come from the germline V gene (reference sequence). The CDR3 bases are TGTGCCAGTAGTATAGATAGGGGTGGACAGAGCACTGAAGCTTTCTTT. This translates into CASSIDRGGQSTEAFF.

The CDR3 coding sequence is TGTGCCAGCAGCCCCCGCGCGGACCGGGCCGACTATGGCTACACCTTC. This gives the protein CASSPRADRADYGYTF. The chain recombines TRBV7-8 with TRBJ1-2; unclear D gene. Germline CDR1 and CDR2: SGHVS and FQNEAQ. V gave up 5 bases and J gave up 3 bases, with 19 bases separating them. CDR3 length: 16 amino acids.

The chain uses TRBV4-3 and TRBJ2-5; weak D call: TRBD2 (6 bases). The germline V gene has CDR1 LGHNA and CDR2 YSLEER. The CDR3 spans 15 residues. Trimming removed 2 bases from V and 4 bases from J, with 14 bases in between. The CDR3 DNA reads TGCGCCAGCAGCCAAAGCGGGCAGCTGAGAGAGACCCAGTACTTC. Its protein is CASSQSGQLRETQYF.

This clone has more than one count but fewer than ten. The chain combines TRBV11-1 with TRBJ2-5; TRBD2 might be the D (5 bases). Germline V gives CDR1 SGHAT, CDR2 FQDESV (reference sequence). Trimming left V 5 bases short and J 5 bases short, with 15 bases between. The CDR3 spans 14 residues. CDR3 DNA: TGTGCCAGCAGCCCCGGGCTCGGCGGGGAGACCCAGTACTTC. As protein: CASSPGLGGETQYF.